This is a list of T cell receptor beta chains from one sample in a study of blood T cell repertoires in COVID-19. Here immunoSEQ multiplex PCR was the method, and the copy in TCRdb shows in-frame clones only, minus some. The sample yields over 250,000 clones, roughly 86% seen once. What was sequenced was PBMCs or T cells enriched from blood (not recorded which). Receptors originate from a woman between 25 and 40 years old who had recovered from COVID-19. Each CDR3 is given with its conserved first and last residue. A D gene is named only where the DNA matches it firmly. Clone size is not always given. Where it is, it says once, few, many or a class for expanded clones.

V gene: TRBV7-8
D gene: .
J gene: TRBJ2-1
CDR3 length: 14
clone size: .
CDR3 protein: CASSLAGEYNEQFF
CDR3 DNA: TGTGCCAGCAGCTTAGCCGGGGAGTACAATGAGCAGTTCTTC

V gene: TRBV19
D gene: .
J gene: TRBJ1-1
CDR3 length: 13
clone size: .
CDR3 protein: CASSTTANTEAFF
CDR3 DNA: TGTGCCAGTAGTACTACAGCGAACACTGAAGCTTTCTTT

V gene: TRBV30
D gene: .
J gene: TRBJ1-2
CDR3 length: 13
clone size: .
CDR3 protein: CALEAKSNYGYTF
CDR3 DNA: TGTGCCCTGGAGGCCAAATCTAACTATGGCTACACCTTC

V gene: TRBV25-1
D gene: .
J gene: TRBJ1-2
CDR3 length: 17
clone size: .
CDR3 protein: CASIGGIGRGGNYGYTF
CDR3 DNA: TGTGCCAGCATCGGTGGTATTGGCAGGGGTGGAAACTATGGCTACACCTTC

V gene: TRBV7-9
D gene: TRBD2
J gene: TRBJ2-1
CDR3 length: 17
clone size: .
CDR3 protein: CASSTTSGGALYNEQFF
CDR3 DNA: TGTGCCAGCAGCACCACTAGCGGGGGGGCCCTCTACAATGAGCAGTTCTTC

V gene: TRBV5-1
D gene: .
J gene: TRBJ1-5
CDR3 length: 15
clone size: .
CDR3 protein: CASSLDSNSNQPQHF
CDR3 DNA: TGCGCCAGCAGCTTAGACTCGAACTCCAATCAGCCCCAGCATTTT

V gene: TRBV30
D gene: .
J gene: TRBJ1-5
CDR3 length: 13
clone size: .
CDR3 protein: CAWSSRGGQPQHF
CDR3 DNA: TGTGCCTGGAGTTCAAGGGGGGGTCAGCCCCAGCATTTT

V gene: TRBV7-3
D gene: .
J gene: TRBJ2-2
CDR3 length: 16
clone size: .
CDR3 protein: CASSPRGSVAVGELFF
CDR3 DNA: TGTGCCAGCAGCCCAAGAGGTTCAGTGGCCGTCGGGGAGCTGTTTTTT

V gene: TRBV18
D gene: .
J gene: TRBJ2-1
CDR3 length: 13
clone size: .
CDR3 protein: CASSPGQHNEQFF
CDR3 DNA: TGTGCCAGCTCACCAGGACAGCACAATGAGCAGTTCTTC

V gene: TRBV5-6
D gene: .
J gene: TRBJ1-1
CDR3 length: 13
clone size: .
CDR3 protein: CASSLAVVRRAFF
CDR3 DNA: TGTGCCAGCAGCTTGGCTGTGGTCCGGAGGGCTTTCTTT

V gene: TRBV12-3/TRBV12-4
D gene: .
J gene: TRBJ1-1
CDR3 length: 12
clone size: once
CDR3 protein: CASSFRYTEAFF
CDR3 DNA: TGTGCCAGCAGTTTCAGGTACACTGAAGCTTTCTTT

V gene: TRBV5-1
D gene: .
J gene: TRBJ2-1
CDR3 length: 15
clone size: once
CDR3 protein: CASSLGTNSYNEQFF
CDR3 DNA: TGCGCCAGCAGCCTTGGGACAAACTCCTACAATGAGCAGTTCTTC

V gene: TRBV6-6
D gene: TRBD1
J gene: TRBJ2-7
CDR3 length: 16
clone size: .
CDR3 protein: CASSRKGQARTYEQYF
CDR3 DNA: TGTGCCAGCAGTCGGAAGGGACAGGCTAGAACCTACGAGCAGTACTTC

V gene: TRBV11-2
D gene: TRBD1
J gene: TRBJ1-5
CDR3 length: 15
clone size: .
CDR3 protein: CASSLPRQGRQPQHF
CDR3 DNA: TGTGCCAGCAGCTTACCCCGACAGGGGAGACAGCCCCAGCATTTT

V gene: TRBV12-3/TRBV12-4
D gene: .
J gene: TRBJ2-5
CDR3 length: 11
clone size: .
CDR3 protein: CASTREETQYF
CDR3 DNA: TGTGCCAGCACCAGGGAAGAGACCCAGTACTTC

V gene: TRBV7-9
D gene: .
J gene: TRBJ1-6
CDR3 length: 14
clone size: .
CDR3 protein: CASSLRHNNSPLHF
CDR3 DNA: TGTGCCAGCAGCTTACGACACAATAATTCACCCCTCCACTTT

V gene: TRBV5-4
D gene: .
J gene: TRBJ1-2
CDR3 length: 15
clone size: .
CDR3 protein: CASSSKSSTSYGYTF
CDR3 DNA: TGTGCCAGCAGTTCCAAATCCTCCACGAGCTATGGCTACACCTTC

V gene: TRBV6-5
D gene: TRBD1
J gene: TRBJ1-5
CDR3 length: 14
clone size: .
CDR3 protein: CASSPDRGKQPQHF
CDR3 DNA: TGTGCCAGCAGTCCGGACAGGGGTAAACAGCCCCAGCATTTT

V gene: TRBV11-2
D gene: .
J gene: TRBJ2-7
CDR3 length: 13
clone size: .
CDR3 protein: CASSHPLSYEQYF
CDR3 DNA: TGTGCCAGCAGCCATCCACTATCCTACGAGCAGTACTTC

V gene: TRBV3-1/TRBV3-2
D gene: .
J gene: TRBJ1-1
CDR3 length: 14
clone size: .
CDR3 protein: CASSQVGTGFGAFF
CDR3 DNA: TGTGCCAGCAGCCAAGTTGGAACAGGGTTCGGAGCTTTCTTT

V gene: TRBV2
D gene: .
J gene: TRBJ2-7
CDR3 length: 15
clone size: .
CDR3 protein: CASSDGAMSSYEQYF
CDR3 DNA: TGTGCCAGCAGTGATGGGGCGATGAGCTCCTACGAGCAGTACTTC

V gene: TRBV19
D gene: TRBD1
J gene: TRBJ2-4
CDR3 length: 14
clone size: .
CDR3 protein: CASQDREYKNIQYF
CDR3 DNA: TGTGCCAGTCAGGACAGGGAGTACAAAAACATTCAGTACTTC